This T cell receptor (beta chain) was sequenced in a study of CD8 T cells in ankylosing spondylitis. Overall study findings and caveats: Matched ankylosing spondylitis synovial fluid reportedly contained a significantly enriched population of disease-linked clones. Previous work reported some of these motif variants in the synovial fluid and blood of reactive arthritis. Among TCR beta sequences, a motif of roughly 8 highly homologous variants appeared characteristic of ankylosing spondylitis blood.

Using its own MiXCR run on the 5' RACE reads, TCRdb lists one record per CDR3 protein. Of 200,000 to 250,000 distinct CDR3 sequences in the sample, 6% to 8.5% were seen once. There are many counts of this clonotype. Its antigen remains unidentified. Looked up from germline, CDR1 is SGHVS and CDR2 is FNYEAQ. V shed 5 bases and J shed 2 bases, with 28 bases lying between them. This CDR3 spans 21 amino acids. The chain carries TRBV7-6 and TRBJ1-6; D gene uncertain. The clonotype comes from a male donor with ankylosing spondylitis. The sequencing input was blood, either unsorted or a sorted T cell fraction (not recorded which). This chain's CDR3 is CASSRNRVGSAARAYNSPLHF. For the CDR3, the DNA is TGTGCCAGCAGCAGGAATCGGGTCGGCAGTGCGGCACGGGCCTATAATTCACCCCTCCACTTT.